The next 26 T cell receptor beta chains were all read from a single sample in a study of CD8+CD57+ T cells in acquired aplastic anemia. Flow cytometry had shown expanded CD8+CD57+ cells in the patients chosen for sequencing. For CDR3 and TCR beta VDJ profiling, genomic DNA was the template used. Via MiXCR, TCRdb re-called the reads, giving one row per CDR3 protein. The sample carries about 180,000 distinct CDR3 sequences, roughly 60% recorded once. The sample comprised sorted CD4+, CD8+, or CD8+CD57+ T cells (not recorded which) from PBMCs. Every receptor here comes from a human donor with aplastic anemia.

The chain employs TRBV7-2 and TRBJ1-2; a weak D match, TRBD1 (6 bases). The germline V and J ends were trimmed by 0 bases and 2 bases, with 7 bases remaining between them. The CDR3 sequence is 14 residues long. CDR1 SGHTA and CDR2 FQGNSA come from the germline V gene. Written as DNA, the CDR3 is TGTGCCAGCAGCTTAGCGGGGGCAAACTATGGCTACACCTTC. This codes for CASSLAGANYGYTF.

This clonotype was counted between two and nine times. The rearrangement uses TRBV3-1 and TRBJ1-2, with TRBD1 matching over 7 bases. Per the germline V gene, CDR1 is LGHDT and CDR2 is YNNKEL (reference sequence). The CDR3 is made up of 15 amino acids. Trimming took 5 bases from V and 2 from J; bases not matched to a gene: 8. CDR3 residues: CASSSRTGTNYGYTF. The CDR3 region has the DNA TGTGCCAGCAGCTCTCGGACAGGAACCAACTATGGCTACACCTTC.

The V call is TRBV5-4, the J call TRBJ2-7; D call uncertain. V lost 2 bases and J 2 bases, leaving 11 bases between the germline ends. Looked up from germline, CDR1 is SGHNT and CDR2 is YYREEE (reference sequence). The CDR3 totals 14 residues. DNA of the CDR3: TGTGCCAGCAGCTTAGTCGACGGTCCCTACGAGCAGTACTTC. This sequence encodes CASSLVDGPYEQYF.

This clonotype was seen many times. This chain uses TRBV5-1 with TRBJ1-2; D not resolved. CDR1 SGHRS and CDR2 YFSETQ come from the germline V gene. There are 14 residues in the CDR3. The V end lost 0 bases, the J end lost 2 bases, and 8 bases lay between the germline ends. CDR3 protein: CASSLEPGNYGYTF. The CDR3 region has the DNA TGCGCCAGCAGCTTGGAACCGGGGAACTATGGCTACACCTTC.

About this clonotype: The junction departs from the called germline gene at one end, perhaps through a read error. This rearrangement joins TRBV6-5 to TRBJ2-7, with no clear D. The CDR3 sequence is 12 residues long. CDR1 and CDR2 from the germline V gene are MNHEY and SVGAGI. CDR3 loop: CAISEQNYEQYF. CDR3 sequence (DNA): TGTGCCATCAGTGAGCAGAACTACGAGCAGTACTTC.

This clonotype appeared many times. The rearrangement joins TRBV6-1 to TRBJ2-3; D tentatively fits TRBD1 or TRBD2 (5 bases each). V was trimmed by 7 bases and J by 0 bases, leaving 11 bases between them. Germline CDR1 reads MNHNS; CDR2 reads SASEGT. CDR3 size: 14 residues. Here the CDR3 DNA reads TGTGCCAGCACAAGTTGGGACAGCACAGATACGCAGTATTTT. Its protein is CASTSWDSTDTQYF.

In its sample, this clonotype was seen once. A read error may account for a junction end that differs from germline. The chain has TRBV7-2 and TRBJ2-7, with D perhaps matching TRBD2 (6 bases). CDR1 and CDR2 from the germline V gene are SGHTA and FQGNSA. The CDR3 has 15 amino acids. The chain's CDR3 is CARSFQASASYEQYF. The CDR3 DNA is TGTGCCAGAAGCTTTCAAGCTAGCGCTTCCTACGAGCAGTACTTC.

This clonotype has ten or more counts. The chain recombines TRBV7-9 with TRBJ2-3; possibly TRBD2 for D (6 bases). Trimming stripped 3 bases from V and 2 bases from J, with 9 bases between. Looked up from germline, CDR1 is SEHNR and CDR2 is FQNEAQ (reference sequence). This CDR3 comprises 14 residues. The CDR3 DNA sequence: TGTGCCAGCAGCTTGGGGAGGCACACAGATACGCAGTATTTT. Its protein product is CASSLGRHTDTQYF.

The chain joins TRBV5-6 to TRBJ1-2; D is undetermined. Germline V gives CDR1 SGHDT, CDR2 YYEEEE. V dropped 0 bases and J dropped 2 bases, with 8 bases sitting between them. The CDR3 spans 14 residues. For the CDR3, the DNA is TGTGCCAGCAGCTTGGCGGCGGCAAACTATGGCTACACCTTC. Protein sequence: CASSLAAANYGYTF.

Points on this clonotype: No conserved phenylalanine or tryptophan ends this CDR3, so it is likely a read error. The rearrangement links TRBV5-1 to TRBJ2-7, with 9 bases lining up with TRBD2. The length of the CDR3 is 15 residues. Germline values: CDR1 SGHRS, CDR2 YFSETQ. V lost 4 bases and J lost 0; bases outside the gene matches: 5. DNA for the CDR3: TGCGCCAGCAGCCCTAGGACTAGCGCCTCCTACGAGCAGTACCTC. It yields the protein CASSPRTSASYEQYL.

The chain carries TRBV2 and TRBJ2-7, with TRBD1 matching 7 bases. CDR3 length equals 14 residues. From germline, CDR1 is SNHLY and CDR2 FYNNEI. V trimming: 10 bases; J trimming: 3 bases; junction bases outside the gene matches: 12. As DNA, the CDR3 is TGTGCCACCAGGGGGATGGCTGACGGCTACGAGCAGTACTTC. Encoded protein: CATRGMADGYEQYF.

This clonotype came up many times. V and J are TRBV19 and TRBJ1-5; no firm D call. The CDR3 totals 12 residues. Between the trimmed V and J ends, which lost 4 bases and 11 bases, there was a span of 12 bases. Germline values: CDR1 LNHDA, CDR2 SQIVND (reference sequence). This CDR3 reads CASSTDLSAQHF. DNA of the CDR3: TGTGCCAGTAGTACGGACCTATCGGCCCAGCATTTT.

The chain is built from TRBV29-1 and TRBJ1-1; maybe TRBD1 (5 bases). Trimming pared 7 bases from V and 5 bases from J, leaving 17 bases between. Per the germline V gene, CDR1 is SQVTM and CDR2 is ANQGSEA. CDR3 length: 13 amino acids. CDR3 sequence reads: CSERTQGRTEAFF. The DNA of the CDR3 is TGCAGCGAGAGAACTCAGGGAAGGACTGAAGCTTTCTTT.

This chain uses TRBV7-9 with TRBJ2-7, with D unclear. Germline CDR1 is SEHNR and CDR2 is FQNEAQ (reference sequence). This CDR3 is 15 amino acids long. V was cut by 1 base and J by 7 bases, with 17 bases left in between. The CDR3 loop reads CASSLVGNTYNEQYF. DNA for the CDR3: TGTGCCAGCAGCTTAGTGGGGAATACGTACAATGAGCAGTACTTC.

The chain's CDR3 is CAISGRGSGDSPLHF. CDR3 DNA sequence: TGTGCCATCAGTGGCAGGGGAAGCGGAGATTCACCCCTCCACTTT. This sequence joins TRBV10-3 and TRBJ1-6, with D tentatively TRBD1 (6 bases). Germline-derived CDR1 and CDR2 are ENHRY and SYGVKD. This CDR3 is built from 15 residues. Trimming left V 4 bases short and J 8 bases short, with 15 bases between.

This chain uses TRBV29-1 with TRBJ1-1; the D is unclear. With 3 bases removed from V and 4 bases from J, the gap between germline ends came to 9 bases. Germline V gene lookup returns CDR1 SQVTM and CDR2 ANQGSEA. This CDR3 has 12 amino acids. The CDR3 DNA sequence: TGCAGCGTTGATTGGTACGGCACTGAAGCTTTCTTT. Residues: CSVDWYGTEAFF.

The sample holds a few counts of this clonotype. This sequence joins TRBV25-1 and TRBJ1-3; no firm D call. There are 15 residues in the CDR3. Trimming took 1 base from V and 0 from J, leaving 7 bases between them. In germline, CDR1 is MGHDK, CDR2 SYGVNS. CDR3 in DNA: TGTGCCAGCAGTGAATTTGGGATCTCTGGAAACACCATATATTTT. Protein sequence: CASSEFGISGNTIYF.

The chain uses TRBV25-1 and TRBJ2-3; D might be TRBD1 (5 bases). Germline CDR1 reads MGHDK; CDR2 reads SYGVNS. The ends were cut back, 8 bases at V and 5 bases at J, with 8 bases in the middle. This CDR3 spans 11 amino acids. The CDR3 sequence: CASAQGDTQYF. The CDR3, as DNA: TGTGCCAGCGCCCAGGGAGATACGCAGTATTTT.

The gene calls are TRBV7-2 and TRBJ1-5, with D possibly TRBD1 on 5 matching bases. This CDR3 spans 15 amino acids. Trimming took off 5 bases at V and 4 bases at J, with 15 bases between the two ends. CDR1 is SGHTA, CDR2 FQGNSA, per germline. This CDR3 is CASSPTPGRNQPQHF. CDR3 sequence (DNA): TGTGCCAGCAGCCCCACACCAGGGCGGAATCAGCCCCAGCATTTT.

The V call is TRBV10-3, the J call TRBJ2-4, with D possibly matching TRBD2 (5 bases). The CDR3 length is 17 residues. Germline CDR1 reads ENHRY; CDR2 reads SYGVKD. V lost 0 bases and J lost 1, with 13 bases in between. CDR3 residues: CAISESAADGAKNIQYF. As DNA, the CDR3 is TGTGCCATCAGTGAGTCCGCAGCGGACGGGGCCAAAAACATTCAGTACTTC.

V is TRBV19 and J is TRBJ1-4, with a tentative D call TRBD1 (5 bases). Germline V gene lookup returns CDR1 LNHDA and CDR2 SQIVND (reference sequence). The CDR3 length is 14 residues. V was pared by 5 bases and J by 8 bases, with 15 bases between. CDR3: CASSGLLRAEKLFF. CDR3 DNA: TGTGCCAGTAGTGGGCTCCTCAGGGCGGAAAAACTGTTTTTT.

The V and J genes are TRBV29-1 and TRBJ1-1; the D is unclear. The CDR3 has 13 residues. Per germline, CDR1 SQVTM and CDR2 ANQGSEA. The ends were cut back, 4 bases at V and 4 bases at J, with 13 bases in the middle. CDR3 in amino acids: CSVVGTWSTEAFF. CDR3 nucleotides: TGCAGCGTTGTTGGAACTTGGAGCACTGAAGCTTTCTTT.

The chain is built from TRBV27 and TRBJ2-7, with a possible D match to TRBD2 (5 bases). V shed 5 bases and J shed 2 bases, with 7 bases lying between them. Germline V gene data show CDR1 as MNHEY and CDR2 as SMNVEV (reference sequence). There are 12 residues in the CDR3. Here the CDR3 reads CASSGSAYEQYF. For the CDR3, the DNA is TGTGCCAGCAGTGGGAGCGCCTACGAGCAGTACTTC.

This clonotype was picked up many times. The chain uses TRBV9 and TRBJ2-5; D is perhaps TRBD1 or TRBD2 (6 bases each). Per the germline V gene, CDR1 is SGDLS and CDR2 is YYNGEE. The CDR3 is made up of 15 amino acids. V was clipped by 3 bases and J by 5 bases, with 17 bases between them. CDR3: CASSEGVAVVETQYF. DNA of the CDR3: TGTGCCAGCAGCGAGGGGGTAGCGGTGGTCGAGACCCAGTACTTC.

In this sample, this clonotype turned up many times. The rearrangement uses TRBV12-3 or TRBV12-4 and TRBJ2-3, with 12 bases matching TRBD2. Unmatched junction bases numbered 7, after V lost 6 bases and J lost 6 bases. The CDR3 has 15 amino acids. DNA of the CDR3: TGTGCCAGCAGCTCTAGCGGGGGGGCCTCGGATACGCAGTATTTT. It encodes CASSSSGGASDTQYF.

This clonotype was picked up many times. This chain joins TRBV27 and TRBJ2-7; D call uncertain. V was pared by 6 bases and J by 2 bases, with 17 bases between. This CDR3 comprises 15 residues. CDR1 is MNHEY, CDR2 SMNVEV, per germline (reference sequence). The CDR3 nucleotides are TGTGCCAGCAGCCACGCTAAGGGATCTACCTACGAGCAGTACTTC. This codes for CASSHAKGSTYEQYF.